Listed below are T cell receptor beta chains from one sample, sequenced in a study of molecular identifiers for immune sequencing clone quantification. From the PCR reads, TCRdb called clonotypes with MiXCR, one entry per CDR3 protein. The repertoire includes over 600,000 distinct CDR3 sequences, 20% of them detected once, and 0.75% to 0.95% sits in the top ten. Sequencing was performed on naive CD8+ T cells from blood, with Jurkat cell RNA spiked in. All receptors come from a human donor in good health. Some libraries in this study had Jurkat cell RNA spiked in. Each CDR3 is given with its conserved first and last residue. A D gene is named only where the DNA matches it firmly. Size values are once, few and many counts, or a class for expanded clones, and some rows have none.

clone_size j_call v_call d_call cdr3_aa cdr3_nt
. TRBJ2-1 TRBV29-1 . CSVDPYNRENEQFF TGCAGCGTGGACCCTTATAACAGGGAGAATGAGCAGTTCTTC
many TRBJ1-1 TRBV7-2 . CASSSDINREAFF TGTGCCAGCAGCTCGGATATTAACAGAGAAGCTTTCTTT
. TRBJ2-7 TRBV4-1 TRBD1 CASRQGDSYEQYF TGCGCCTCCCGGCAGGGGGACTCCTACGAGCAGTACTTC
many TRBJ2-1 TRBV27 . CASSLFVGHEQFF TGTGCCAGCAGTTTATTTGTGGGGCATGAGCAGTTCTTC
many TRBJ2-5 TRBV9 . CASSESPGTQETQYF TGTGCCAGCAGCGAGAGCCCCGGGACCCAAGAGACCCAGTACTTC
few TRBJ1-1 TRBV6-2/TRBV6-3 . CASSYLGAAEAFF TGTGCCAGCAGTTATCTCGGGGCGGCTGAAGCTTTCTTT
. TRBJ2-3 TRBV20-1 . CSARDGGGYTDTQYF TGCAGTGCTAGAGATGGAGGGGGCTACACAGATACGCAGTATTTT
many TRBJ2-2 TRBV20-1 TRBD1 CSARDLPGQRTSNTGELFF TGCAGTGCTAGAGATTTGCCGGGACAGAGGACTTCGAACACCGGGGAGCTGTTTTTT
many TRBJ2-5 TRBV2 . CASSEPGQQETQYF TGTGCCAGCAGTGAGCCGGGACAACAAGAGACCCAGTACTTC
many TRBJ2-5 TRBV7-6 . CASSQLQETQYF TGTGCCAGCAGCCAACTCCAAGAGACCCAGTACTTC
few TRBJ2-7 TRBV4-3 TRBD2 CASSQDLAGGPLGEQYF TGCGCCAGCAGCCAAGACTTAGCGGGAGGGCCTCTAGGCGAGCAGTACTTC
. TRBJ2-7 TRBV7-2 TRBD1 CASEDRVTYEQYF TGTGCCAGCGAGGACAGGGTAACCTACGAGCAGTACTTC
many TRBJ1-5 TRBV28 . CASSFGYQPQHF TGTGCCAGCAGTTTTGGGTACCAGCCCCAGCATTTT
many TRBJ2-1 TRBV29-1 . CSVVRDTDNEQFF TGCAGCGTTGTTCGGGACACTGACAATGAGCAGTTCTTC
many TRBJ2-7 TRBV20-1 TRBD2 CSAPLAGGPYEQYF TGCAGTGCTCCCTTAGCGGGGGGACCCTACGAGCAGTACTTC
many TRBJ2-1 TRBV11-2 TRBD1 CASSSRTGSYNEQFF TGTGCCAGCAGCTCACGGACAGGCTCCTACAATGAGCAGTTCTTC
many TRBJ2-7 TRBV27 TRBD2 CASSPGLAKHEQYF TGTGCCAGCAGTCCGGGACTAGCGAAGCACGAGCAGTACTTC
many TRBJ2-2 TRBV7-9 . CASSLVVGTGELFF TGTGCCAGCAGCTTAGTGGTTGGAACCGGGGAGCTGTTTTTT
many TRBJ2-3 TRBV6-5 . CASSWRISTDTQYF TGTGCCAGCAGTTGGAGGATTAGCACAGATACGCAGTATTTT
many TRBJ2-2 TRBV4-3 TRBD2 CASSQAGTSGGPTGELFF TGCGCCAGCAGCCAAGCCGGGACTAGCGGGGGCCCAACCGGGGAGCTGTTTTTT
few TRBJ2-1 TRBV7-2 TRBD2 CASSGRTSGREQFF TGTGCCAGCAGCGGAAGGACTAGCGGGAGGGAGCAGTTCTTC
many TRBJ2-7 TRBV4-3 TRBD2 CASSETSGLYEQYF TGCGCCAGCAGCGAGACTAGCGGACTCTACGAGCAGTACTTC
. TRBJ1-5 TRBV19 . CTSTGIQVGNQPQHF TGTACCAGTACTGGGATCCAAGTGGGCAATCAGCCCCAGCATTTT
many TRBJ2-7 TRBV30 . CAWNSVEQYF TGTGCCTGGAACAGCGTCGAGCAGTACTTC
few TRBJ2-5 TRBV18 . CAGSPRRGETQYF TGTGCCGGCTCACCCCGCAGGGGAGAGACCCAGTACTTC
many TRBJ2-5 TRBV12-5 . CASGLVLGGGNQETQYF TGTGCTAGTGGTTTGGTACTAGGTGGAGGAAACCAAGAGACCCAGTACTTC
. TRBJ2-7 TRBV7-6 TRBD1 CASSSRTGGSCEQYF TGTGCCAGCAGCTCCAGGACAGGGGGCAGCTGCGAGCAGTACTTC
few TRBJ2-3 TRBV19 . CASSIMDKSIFTDTQYF TGTGCCAGTAGTATCATGGACAAGAGCATATTCACAGATACGCAGTATTTT
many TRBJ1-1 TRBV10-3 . CAISESRGLAGTEAFF TGTGCCATCAGTGAGTCTCGGGGCCTGGCGGGCACTGAAGCTTTCTTT
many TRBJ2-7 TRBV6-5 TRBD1 CASSYSGTAYEQYF TGTGCCAGCAGTTACTCGGGGACAGCCTACGAGCAGTACTTC
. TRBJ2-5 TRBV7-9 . CASNPSWGSQETQYF TGTGCCAGCAACCCAAGTTGGGGGAGCCAAGAGACCCAGTACTTC
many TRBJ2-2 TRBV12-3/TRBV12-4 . CASRRTYNTGELFF TGTGCCAGCAGAAGGACATATAACACCGGGGAGCTGTTTTTT
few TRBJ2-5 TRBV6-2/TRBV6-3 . CASSAPGGEETQYF TGTGCCAGCAGTGCCCCAGGGGGGGAAGAGACCCAGTACTTC
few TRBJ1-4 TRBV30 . CAGPTGTNEKLFF TGTGCTGGCCCCACCGGAACTAATGAAAAACTGTTTTTT
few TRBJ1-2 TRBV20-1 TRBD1 CSARAGPGQGALDYGYTF TGCAGTGCTAGAGCTGGACCGGGACAGGGGGCCCTGGACTATGGCTACACCTTC
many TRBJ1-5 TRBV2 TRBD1 CASSEGTGIGNQPQHF TGTGCCAGCAGTGAGGGGACAGGGATTGGCAATCAGCCCCAGCATTTT
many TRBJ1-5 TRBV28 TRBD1 CASSIRQGGNQPQHF TGTGCCAGCAGTATCCGACAGGGAGGCAATCAGCCCCAGCATTTT
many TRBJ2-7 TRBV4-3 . CASSQGAGLGYEQYF TGCGCCAGCAGCCAAGGTGCAGGGCTGGGCTACGAGCAGTACTTC
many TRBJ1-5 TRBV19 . CASSITAGGPQHF TGTGCCAGTAGTATCACCGCCGGGGGGCCCCAGCATTTT
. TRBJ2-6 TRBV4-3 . CASSQDRGDGGANVLTF TGCGCCAGCAGCCAAGACAGGGGGGACGGTGGGGCCAACGTCCTGACTTTC
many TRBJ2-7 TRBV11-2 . CASSLVGGRVDEQYF TGTGCCAGCAGCTTAGTTGGGGGCAGGGTGGACGAGCAGTACTTC
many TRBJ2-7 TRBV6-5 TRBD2 CASGRDYQTLEQYF TGTGCCAGCGGAAGGGACTATCAGACCCTCGAGCAGTACTTC
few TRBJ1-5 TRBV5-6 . CASSLALGPQHF TGTGCCAGCAGCTTGGCATTAGGGCCCCAGCATTTT
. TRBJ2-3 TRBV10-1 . CASRSGPSTDTQYF TGCGCCAGCAGGTCGGGACCTAGCACAGATACGCAGTATTTT
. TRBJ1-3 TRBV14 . CASSQDHFGNTIYF TGTGCCAGCAGCCAAGATCACTTCGGAAACACCATATATTTT
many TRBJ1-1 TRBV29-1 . CSVETGQDTEAFF TGCAGCGTTGAGACTGGGCAGGACACTGAAGCTTTCTTT
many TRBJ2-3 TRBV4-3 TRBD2 CASSPRGRWGDTQYF TGCGCCAGCAGCCCGCGGGGGAGATGGGGGGATACGCAGTATTTT
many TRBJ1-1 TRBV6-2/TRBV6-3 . CASSYSSQRVPEAFF TGTGCCAGCAGTTACTCCTCCCAGAGGGTCCCTGAAGCTTTCTTT
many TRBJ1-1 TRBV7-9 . CASSPVPLSEAFF TGTGCCAGCAGCCCAGTACCATTATCTGAAGCTTTCTTT
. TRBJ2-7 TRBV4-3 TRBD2 CVSSQSGLAGYEQYF TGCGTCAGCAGCCAGTCGGGACTAGCGGGCTACGAGCAGTACTTC
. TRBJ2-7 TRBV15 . CATSRDLAASYGQYF TGTGCCACCAGCAGAGATTTGGCAGCCAGCTACGGGCAGTACTTC
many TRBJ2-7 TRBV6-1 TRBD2 CASKRWGGINEQYF TGTGCCAGCAAGAGATGGGGGGGGATTAACGAGCAGTACTTC